Reported below is one T cell receptor beta chain. No antigen is known for it. The sample originates from a study of tumor-infiltrating lymphocytes in primary liver carcinoma. Study overall: Productive TCRbeta read yields ran from roughly 3.6 to 7.1 million per sample and were similar between tissues.

Germline V gene sequence: CDR1 SGHAT, CDR2 FQNNGV. The CDR3 extends over 14 amino acids. V dropped 10 bases and J dropped 2; count of bases not matched to a gene: 10. Constant-region priming of roughly 490 ng total RNA yielded TCR beta cDNA. Libraries for TCR beta were built through three nested multiplex PCR rounds, which together made up a slightly modified ARM-PCR procedure. TRBV1-TRBV30 forward primers paired with a C-beta reverse primer were used in the first two PCR rounds, which ran approximately 10 cycles each. TCRdb re-called the multiplex PCR reads through MiXCR, storing one row per CDR3 protein. The table records fewer than 110,000 distinct CDR3 sequences, more than 65% of them present only once. Without any cell sorting, roughly 20-30 mg of bulk tissue yielded co-extracted RNA and DNA. The cohort consisted of patients whose primary liver carcinoma was surgically resected. Study-level findings and limits: Overlap in tumor-adjacent and tumor-blood pairs fell below that of tumor region pairs. Among top clones, only about 7.5-25% appeared in all five tumor regions.

V usage is TRBV11-2 and J usage is TRBJ2-5; 7 bases line up with TRBD1. Sample: liver tumor tissue from sampling region 2. Subset specified: tumor region T2, inferior pole. This TCR derives from a woman aged 60-70 years with primary liver carcinoma and hepatitis B virus infection. CDR3 nucleotide sequence: TGTGCCAATAGATCGGGACAGCGACAAGAGACCCAGTACTTC. Amino acids: CANRSGQRQETQYF.